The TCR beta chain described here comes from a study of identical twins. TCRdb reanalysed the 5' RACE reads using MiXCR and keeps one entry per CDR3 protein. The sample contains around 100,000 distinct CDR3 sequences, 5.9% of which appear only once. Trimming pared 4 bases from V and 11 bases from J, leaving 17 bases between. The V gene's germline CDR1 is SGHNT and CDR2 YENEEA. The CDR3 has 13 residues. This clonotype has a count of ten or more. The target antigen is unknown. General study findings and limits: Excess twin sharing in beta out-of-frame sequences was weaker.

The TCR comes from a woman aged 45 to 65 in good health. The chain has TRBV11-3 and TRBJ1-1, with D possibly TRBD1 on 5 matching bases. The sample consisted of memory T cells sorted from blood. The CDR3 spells CASSSFREVYAFF. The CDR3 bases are TGTGCCAGCAGCTCTTTCAGGGAGGTTTATGCTTTCTTT.